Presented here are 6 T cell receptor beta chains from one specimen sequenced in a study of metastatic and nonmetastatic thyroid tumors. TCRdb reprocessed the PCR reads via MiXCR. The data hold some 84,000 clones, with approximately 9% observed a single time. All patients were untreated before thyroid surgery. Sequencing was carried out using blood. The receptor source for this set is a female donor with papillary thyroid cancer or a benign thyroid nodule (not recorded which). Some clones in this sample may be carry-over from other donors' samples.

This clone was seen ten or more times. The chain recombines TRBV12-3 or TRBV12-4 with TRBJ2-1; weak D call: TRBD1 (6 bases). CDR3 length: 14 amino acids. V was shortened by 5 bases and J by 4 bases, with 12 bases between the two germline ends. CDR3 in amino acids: CASSPTGMYNEQFF. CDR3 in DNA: TGTGCCAGCAGTCCTACAGGGATGTACAATGAGCAGTTCTTC.

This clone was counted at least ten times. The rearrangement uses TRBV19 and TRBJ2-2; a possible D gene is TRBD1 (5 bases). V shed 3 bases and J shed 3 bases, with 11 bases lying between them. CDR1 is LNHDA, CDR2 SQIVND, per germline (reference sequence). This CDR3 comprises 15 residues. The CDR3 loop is CASSIQGIYTGELFF. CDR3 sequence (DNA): TGTGCCAGTAGTATCCAGGGTATATACACCGGGGAGCTGTTTTTT.

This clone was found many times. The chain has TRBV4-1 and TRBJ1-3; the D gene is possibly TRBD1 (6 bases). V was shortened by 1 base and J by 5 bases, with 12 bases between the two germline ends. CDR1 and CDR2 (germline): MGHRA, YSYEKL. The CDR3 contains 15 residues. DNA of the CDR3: TGCGCCAGCAGCCAAGGAAGCCAGGGGAGAAACACCATATATTTT. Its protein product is CASSQGSQGRNTIYF.

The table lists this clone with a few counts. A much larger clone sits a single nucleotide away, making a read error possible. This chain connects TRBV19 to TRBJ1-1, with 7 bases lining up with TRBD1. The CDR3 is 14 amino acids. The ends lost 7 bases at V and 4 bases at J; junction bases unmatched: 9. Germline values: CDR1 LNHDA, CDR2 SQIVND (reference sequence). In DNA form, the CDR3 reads TGTGCCAGTATCCTAACAGGGGTAAGCACTGAAGCTTTCTTT. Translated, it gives CASILTGVSTEAFF. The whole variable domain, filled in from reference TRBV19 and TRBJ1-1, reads DGGITQSPKYLFRKEGQNVTLSCEQNLNHDAMYWYRQDPGQGLRLIYYSQIVNDFQKGDIAEGYSVSREKKESFPLTVTSAQKNPTAFYLCASILTGVSTEAFFGQGTRLTVV.

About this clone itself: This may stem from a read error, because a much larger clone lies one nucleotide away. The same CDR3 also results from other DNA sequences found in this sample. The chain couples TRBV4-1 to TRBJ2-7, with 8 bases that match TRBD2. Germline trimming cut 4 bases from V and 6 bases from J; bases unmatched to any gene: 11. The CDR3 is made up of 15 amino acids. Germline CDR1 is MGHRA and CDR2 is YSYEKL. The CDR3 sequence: CASSPGGGAIAEQYF. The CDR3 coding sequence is TGCGCCAGCAGCCCCGGGGGGGGCGCGATTGCCGAGCAGTACTTC.

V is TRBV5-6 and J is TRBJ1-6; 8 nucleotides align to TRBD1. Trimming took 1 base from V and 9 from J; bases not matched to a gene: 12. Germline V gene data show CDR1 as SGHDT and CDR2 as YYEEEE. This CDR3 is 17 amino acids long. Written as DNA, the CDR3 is TGTGCCAGCAGCTTGAGGCTTGGACAGGGCTGGTTTTCACCCCTCCACTTT. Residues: CASSLRLGQGWFSPLHF.